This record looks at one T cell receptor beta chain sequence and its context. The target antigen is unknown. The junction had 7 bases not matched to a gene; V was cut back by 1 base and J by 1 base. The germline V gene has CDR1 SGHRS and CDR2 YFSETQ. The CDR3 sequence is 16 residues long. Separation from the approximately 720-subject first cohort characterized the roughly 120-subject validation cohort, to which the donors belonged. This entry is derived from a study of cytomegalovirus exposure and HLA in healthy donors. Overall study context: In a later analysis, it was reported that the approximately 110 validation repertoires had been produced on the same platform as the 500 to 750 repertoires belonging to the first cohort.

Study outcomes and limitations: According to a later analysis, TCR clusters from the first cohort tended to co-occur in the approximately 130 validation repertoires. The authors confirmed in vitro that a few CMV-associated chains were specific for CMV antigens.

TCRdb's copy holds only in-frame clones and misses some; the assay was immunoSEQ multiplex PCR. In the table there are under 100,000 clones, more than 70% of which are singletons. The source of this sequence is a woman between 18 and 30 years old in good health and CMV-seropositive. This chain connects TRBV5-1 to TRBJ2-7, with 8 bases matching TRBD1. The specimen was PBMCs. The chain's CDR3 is CASSLSGGPTSYEQYF. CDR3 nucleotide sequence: TGCGCCAGCAGCTTGTCAGGGGGCCCAACATCCTACGAGCAGTACTTC. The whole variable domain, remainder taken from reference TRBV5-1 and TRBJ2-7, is KAGVTQTPRYLIKTRGQQVTLSCSPISGHRSVSWYQQTPGQGLQFLFEYFSETQRNKGNFPGRFSGRQFSNSRSEMNVSTLELGDSALYLCASSLSGGPTSYEQYFGPGTRLTVT.